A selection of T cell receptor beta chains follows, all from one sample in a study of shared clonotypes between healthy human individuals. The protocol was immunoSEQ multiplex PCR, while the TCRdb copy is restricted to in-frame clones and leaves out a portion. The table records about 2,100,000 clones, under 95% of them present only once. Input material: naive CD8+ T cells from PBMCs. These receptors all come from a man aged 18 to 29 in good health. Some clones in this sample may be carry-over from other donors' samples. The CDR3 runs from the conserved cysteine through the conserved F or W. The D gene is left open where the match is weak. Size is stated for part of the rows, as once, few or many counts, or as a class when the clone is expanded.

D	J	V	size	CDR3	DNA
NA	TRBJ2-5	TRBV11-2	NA	CASSQGPQYF	TGTGCCAGCAGCCAGGGGCCCCAGTACTTC
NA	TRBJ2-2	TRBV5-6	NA	CASRMGGGELFF	TGTGCCAGCAGGATGGGCGGAGGGGAGCTGTTTTTT
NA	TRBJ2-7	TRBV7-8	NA	CASSLVGLTYEQYF	TGTGCCAGCAGCTTAGTCGGTCTAACGTACGAGCAGTACTTC
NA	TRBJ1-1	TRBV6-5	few	CASSYSNTEAFF	TGTGCCAGCAGTTACAGTAACACTGAAGCTTTCTTT
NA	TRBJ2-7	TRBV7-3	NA	CASSKEGGGNTYEQYF	TGTGCCAGTAGTAAGGAGGGAGGGGGTAATACCTACGAGCAGTACTTC
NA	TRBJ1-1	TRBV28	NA	CASSFGGLGEAFF	TGTGCCAGCAGTTTTGGTGGGCTTGGTGAAGCTTTCTTT
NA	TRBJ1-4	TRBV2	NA	CASTPGPMDEKLFF	TGTGCCAGCACCCCGGGACCTATGGATGAAAAACTGTTTTTT
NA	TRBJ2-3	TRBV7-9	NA	CASSLADIGTDTQYF	TGTGCCAGCAGCTTGGCGGACATCGGGACAGATACGCAGTATTTT
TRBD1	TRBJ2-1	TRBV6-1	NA	CASIKTGDNEQFF	TGTGCCAGCATAAAGACAGGGGACAATGAGCAGTTCTTC
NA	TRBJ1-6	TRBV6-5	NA	CASSSATLTPLHF	TGTGCCAGCAGTTCCGCGACCCTAACGCCCCTCCACTTT
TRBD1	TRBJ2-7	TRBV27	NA	CASSPNRGREQYF	TGTGCCAGCAGTCCGAACAGGGGTCGCGAGCAGTACTTC
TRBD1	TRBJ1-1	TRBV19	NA	CASSMGQREAFF	TGTGCCAGTAGTATGGGACAGCGTGAAGCTTTCTTT
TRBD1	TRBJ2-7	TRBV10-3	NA	CAISGLGTAFFEQYF	TGTGCCATCAGTGGATTAGGGACAGCCTTCTTCGAGCAGTACTTC
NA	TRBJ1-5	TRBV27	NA	CASSLLWGSNQPQHF	TGTGCCAGCAGTTTACTGTGGGGGAGCAATCAGCCCCAGCATTTT
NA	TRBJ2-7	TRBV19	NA	CASSILLGFTPYEQYF	TGTGCCAGTAGTATTTTGTTGGGATTCACACCCTACGAGCAGTACTTC
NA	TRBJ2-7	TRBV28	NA	CASSLGIDGAYEQYF	TGTGCCAGCAGTTTGGGAATCGACGGAGCCTACGAGCAGTACTTC
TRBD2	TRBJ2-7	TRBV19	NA	CASSILGGAYEQYF	TGTGCCAGTAGTATCCTGGGGGGGGCCTACGAGCAGTACTTC
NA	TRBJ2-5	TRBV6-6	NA	CASSYHGQETQYF	TGTGCCAGCAGTTACCACGGGCAAGAGACCCAGTACTTC
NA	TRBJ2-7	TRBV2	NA	CASSDSQGTSYEQYF	TGTGCCAGCAGTGATAGCCAGGGTACATCCTACGAGCAGTACTTC
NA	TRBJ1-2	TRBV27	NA	CASMRGLGYGYTF	TGTGCCAGTATGCGGGGGTTGGGCTATGGCTACACCTTC
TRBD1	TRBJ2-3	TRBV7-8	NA	CASSARTGGLTDTQYF	TGTGCCAGCAGCGCTAGGACAGGGGGCTTGACAGATACGCAGTATTTT
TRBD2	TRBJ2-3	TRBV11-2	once	CASSSLAGARADTQYF	TGTGCCAGCAGCTCCCTTGCGGGAGCTCGCGCAGATACGCAGTATTTT